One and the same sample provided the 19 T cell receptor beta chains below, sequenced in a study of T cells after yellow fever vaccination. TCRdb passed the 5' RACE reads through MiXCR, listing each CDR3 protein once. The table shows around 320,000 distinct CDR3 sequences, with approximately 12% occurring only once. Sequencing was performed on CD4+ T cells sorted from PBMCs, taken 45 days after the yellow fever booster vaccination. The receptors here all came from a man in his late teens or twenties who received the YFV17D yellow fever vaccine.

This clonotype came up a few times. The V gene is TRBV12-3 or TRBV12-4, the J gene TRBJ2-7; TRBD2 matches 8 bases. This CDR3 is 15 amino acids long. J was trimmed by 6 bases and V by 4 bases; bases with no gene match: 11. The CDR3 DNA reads TGTGCCAGCAGTTCCCATTTAGCGGGGAGGGGCGAGCAGTACTTC. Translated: CASSSHLAGRGEQYF.

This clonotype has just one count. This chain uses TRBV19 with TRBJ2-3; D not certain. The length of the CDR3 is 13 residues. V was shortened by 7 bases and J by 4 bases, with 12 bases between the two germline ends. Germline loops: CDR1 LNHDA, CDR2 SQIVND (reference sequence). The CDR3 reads CASTPGTSDTQYF. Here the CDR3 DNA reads TGTGCCAGTACGCCAGGTACTTCAGATACGCAGTATTTT.

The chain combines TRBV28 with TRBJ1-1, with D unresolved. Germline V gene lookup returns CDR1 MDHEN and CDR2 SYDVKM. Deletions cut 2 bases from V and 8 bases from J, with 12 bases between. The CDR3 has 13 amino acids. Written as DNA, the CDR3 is TGTGCCAGCAGTTTAATCGGCGCTTCGGAAGCTTTCTTT. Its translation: CASSLIGASEAFF.

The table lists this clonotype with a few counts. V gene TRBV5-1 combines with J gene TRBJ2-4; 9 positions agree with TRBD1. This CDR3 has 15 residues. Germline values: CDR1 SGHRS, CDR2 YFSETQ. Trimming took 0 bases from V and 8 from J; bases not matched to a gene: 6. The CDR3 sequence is CASSLDKTGGDIQYF. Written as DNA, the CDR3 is TGCGCCAGCAGCTTGGATAAGACAGGGGGGGACATTCAGTACTTC.

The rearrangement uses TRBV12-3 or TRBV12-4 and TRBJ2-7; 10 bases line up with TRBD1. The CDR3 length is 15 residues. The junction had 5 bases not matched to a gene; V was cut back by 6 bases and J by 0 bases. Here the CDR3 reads CASSPRDRGSYEQYF. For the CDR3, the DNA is TGTGCCAGCAGCCCTCGGGACAGGGGCTCCTACGAGCAGTACTTC.

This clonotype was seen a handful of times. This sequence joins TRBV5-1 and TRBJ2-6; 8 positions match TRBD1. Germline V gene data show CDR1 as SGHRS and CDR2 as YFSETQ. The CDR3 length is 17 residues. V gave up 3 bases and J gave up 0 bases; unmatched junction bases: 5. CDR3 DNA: TGCGCCAGCAGCTCCAGGGGGCCCGACTCTGGGGCCAACGTCCTGACTTTC. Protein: CASSSRGPDSGANVLTF.

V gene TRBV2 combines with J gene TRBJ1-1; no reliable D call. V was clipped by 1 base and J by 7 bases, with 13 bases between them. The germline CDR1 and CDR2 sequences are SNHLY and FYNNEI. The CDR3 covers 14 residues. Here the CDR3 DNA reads TGTGCCAGCAGTGAAGAGTGGGGTGAAATTGAAGCTTTCTTT. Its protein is CASSEEWGEIEAFF.

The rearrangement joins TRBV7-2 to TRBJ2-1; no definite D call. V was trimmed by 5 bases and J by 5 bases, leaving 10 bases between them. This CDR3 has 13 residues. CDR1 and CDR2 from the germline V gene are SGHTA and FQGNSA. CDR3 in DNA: TGTGCCAGCAGCGTGTACAACGACAATGAGCAGTTCTTC. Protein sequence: CASSVYNDNEQFF.

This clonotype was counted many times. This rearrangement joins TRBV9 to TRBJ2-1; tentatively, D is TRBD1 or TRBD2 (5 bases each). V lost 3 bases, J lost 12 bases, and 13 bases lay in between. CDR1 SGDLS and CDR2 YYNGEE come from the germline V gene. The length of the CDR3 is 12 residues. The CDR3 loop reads CASSGDGNGQFF. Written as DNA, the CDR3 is TGTGCCAGCAGCGGGGACGGCAACGGGCAGTTCTTC.

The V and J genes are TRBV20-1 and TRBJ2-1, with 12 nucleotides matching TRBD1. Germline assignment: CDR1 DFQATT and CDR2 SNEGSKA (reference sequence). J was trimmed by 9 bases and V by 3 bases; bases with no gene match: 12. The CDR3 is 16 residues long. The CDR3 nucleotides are TGCAGTGCTAGCCGACGGCCGGGACAGGGGGCTAGTGAGCAGTTCTTC. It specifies CSASRRPGQGASEQFF.

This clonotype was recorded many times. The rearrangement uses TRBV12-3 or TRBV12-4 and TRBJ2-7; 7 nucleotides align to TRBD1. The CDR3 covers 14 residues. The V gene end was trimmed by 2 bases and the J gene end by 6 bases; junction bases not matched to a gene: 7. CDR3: CASSLRQGVVEQYF. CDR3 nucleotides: TGTGCCAGCAGTTTAAGGCAGGGGGTAGTCGAGCAGTACTTC.

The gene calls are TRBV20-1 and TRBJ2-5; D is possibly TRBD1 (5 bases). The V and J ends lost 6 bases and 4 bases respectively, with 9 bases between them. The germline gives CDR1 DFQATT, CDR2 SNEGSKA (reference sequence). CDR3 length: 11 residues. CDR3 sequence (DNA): TGCAGTGCGATTCAGGGAGAGACCCAGTACTTC. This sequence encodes CSAIQGETQYF.

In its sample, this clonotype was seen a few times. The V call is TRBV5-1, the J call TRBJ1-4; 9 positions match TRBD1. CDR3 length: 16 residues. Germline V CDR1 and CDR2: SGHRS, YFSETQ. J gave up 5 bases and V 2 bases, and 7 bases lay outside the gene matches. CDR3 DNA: TGCGCCAGCAGCTTATGGACGGGGACAGGGAATGAAAAACTGTTTTTT. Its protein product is CASSLWTGTGNEKLFF.

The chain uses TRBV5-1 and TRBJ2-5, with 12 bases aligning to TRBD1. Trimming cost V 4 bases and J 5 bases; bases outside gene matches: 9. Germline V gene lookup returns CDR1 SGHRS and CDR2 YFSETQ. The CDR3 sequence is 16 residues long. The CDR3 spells CASSPTGTGGEETQYF. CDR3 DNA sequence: TGCGCCAGCAGCCCAACCGGGACAGGGGGCGAGGAGACCCAGTACTTC. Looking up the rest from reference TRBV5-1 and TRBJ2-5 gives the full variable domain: KAGVTQTPRYLIKTRGQQVTLSCSPISGHRSVSWYQQTPGQGLQFLFEYFSETQRNKGNFPGRFSGRQFSNSRSEMNVSTLELGDSALYLCASSPTGTGGEETQYFGPGTRLLVL.

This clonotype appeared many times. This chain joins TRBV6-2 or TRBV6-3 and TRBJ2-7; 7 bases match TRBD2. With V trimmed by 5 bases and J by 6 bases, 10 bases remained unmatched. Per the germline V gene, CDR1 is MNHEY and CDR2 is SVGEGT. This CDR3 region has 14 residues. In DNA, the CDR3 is TGTGCCAGCAGTCCGGGGACTAACTACGGCGAGCAGTACGTC. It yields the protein CASSPGTNYGEQYV.

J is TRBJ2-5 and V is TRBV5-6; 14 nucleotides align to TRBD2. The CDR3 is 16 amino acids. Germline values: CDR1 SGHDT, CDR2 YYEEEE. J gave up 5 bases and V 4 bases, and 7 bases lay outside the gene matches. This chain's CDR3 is CASSSWTSGGLETQYF. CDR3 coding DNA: TGTGCCAGCAGCAGTTGGACTAGCGGGGGGTTGGAGACCCAGTACTTC.

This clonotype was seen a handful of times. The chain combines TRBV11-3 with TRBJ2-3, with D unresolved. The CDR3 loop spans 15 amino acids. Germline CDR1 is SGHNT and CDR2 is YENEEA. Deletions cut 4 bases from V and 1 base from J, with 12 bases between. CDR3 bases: TGTGCCAGCAGCTCAAACGGCCGAGGCACAGATACGCAGTATTTT. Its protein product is CASSSNGRGTDTQYF.

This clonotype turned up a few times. CDR3 in DNA: TGCAGTGCTAGTTGGGGGACTAGAGAGACCCAGTACTTC. This sequence encodes CSASWGTRETQYF. The chain recombines TRBV20-1 with TRBJ2-5; TRBD2 aligns across 8 bases. CDR3 size: 13 residues. Trimming at V came to 3 bases and at J to 4 bases, leaving 4 bases not matched to a gene. Looked up from germline, CDR1 is DFQATT and CDR2 is SNEGSKA (reference sequence).

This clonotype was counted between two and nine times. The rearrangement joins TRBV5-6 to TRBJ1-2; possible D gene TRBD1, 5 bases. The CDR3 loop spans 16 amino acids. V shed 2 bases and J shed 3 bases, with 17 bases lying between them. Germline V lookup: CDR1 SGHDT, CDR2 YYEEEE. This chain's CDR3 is CASSLGRIGTDYGYTF. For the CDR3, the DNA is TGTGCCAGCAGCTTAGGGAGGATAGGGACTGACTATGGCTACACCTTC.